The TCR beta chain described here comes from a study of shared clonotypes between healthy human individuals. Looking at the study overall: Per donor, three plates held CD4 naive cells, three held CD4 memory, two held CD8 naive and one held CD8 memory.

A word on this clone: As yet, its antigen is unknown.

Naive CD8 populations comprised CD45RO-negative cells positively selected for CCR7, excluding terminally differentiated effector memory CD45RA+ cells. All donors were healthy HIV-negative adults lacking recent acute infections or vaccinations. Data came from immunoSEQ multiplex PCR; TCRdb stores just in-frame clones and leaves some out. The sample records about 550,000 clones, nearly 97% being singletons. Trimming removed 7 bases from V and 7 bases from J; junction bases left unmatched: 6. The CDR3 is 13 amino acids. Per germline, CDR1 MDHEN and CDR2 SYDVKM. Findings and limits, study-wide: Naive CD4 clonotypes overlapped across a handful of donors at around 5%. Against clonotypes common to all four donors, non-shared ones had lower generation probabilities.

Sequencing used naive CD8+ T cells sorted from blood. The chain couples TRBV28 to TRBJ1-5; 8 bases line up with TRBD1. The TCR sequence derives from a woman aged 25 to 45 in good health. DNA for the CDR3: TGTGCCAGCACGCAGGGGGCGCGGCAGCCCCAGCATTTT. This encodes CASTQGARQPQHF.